This T cell receptor beta chain was captured by sequencing in a study of technical replicates of blood from a few donors. TCRdb's copy holds only in-frame clones and misses some; the assay was immunoSEQ multiplex PCR. This table holds about 79,000 clones, 75% to 95% found once. Trimming removed 3 bases from V and 1 base from J; junction bases left unmatched: 10. Germline CDR1 is SGHNT and CDR2 is YENEEA. The CDR3 loop spans 17 amino acids. Sequenced: T cells isolated from PBMCs. The receptor was derived from a human donor in good health. Some clones in this sample may be carry-over from other donors' samples. V and J are TRBV11-3 and TRBJ2-3; 7 bases agree with TRBD2. CDR3 DNA sequence: TGTGCCAGCAGCTTGGAGAGCGGGACGGCCCGCACAGATACGCAGTATTTT. Translated, it gives CASSLESGTARTDTQYF. Full variable domain (missing parts from reference TRBV11-3 and TRBJ2-3): EAGVVQSPRYKIIEKKQPVAFWCNPISGHNTLYWYLQNLGQGPELLIRYENEEAVDDSQLPKDRFSAERLKGVDSTLKIQPAELGDSAVYLCASSLESGTARTDTQYFGPGTRLTVL.